This TCR beta chain was found in a study of T cells expressing NK-cell markers. On this clonotype itself: Its cognate antigen is unknown.

Following a re-call of the 5' RACE reads, TCRdb has one entry per CDR3 protein and lacks DNA. This specimen shows fewer than 550,000 distinct CDR3 sequences; the ten leading clones hold almost 1.5%. Study results and limitations: Among several donors, these clonotypes also ranked first in the CD3+CD56-NKG2C+ fraction.

The germline V gene encodes CDR1 KGHSH and CDR2 LQKENI. The CDR3 spans 13 residues. Sequenced material: blood T cells: a sorted CD56 or NKG2C T cell subset, CD4+ or CD8+ T cells, or bulk PBMC T cells (not recorded which). This TCR was sampled from a woman aged 45-59 years in good health. This chain links TRBV18 with TRBJ2-7. The CDR3 sequence: CATTDRSSYEQYF.